Reported below is one TCR beta chain. What it recognizes is unknown. Then a second PCR, running about 7 to 11 cycles, was carried out with a sample-barcoded 5' primer and a J-beta primer mix. TCRdb reanalysed the 5' RACE reads using MiXCR and keeps one entry per CDR3 protein. The sample includes about 1.1 million distinct CDR3 sequences, more than 30% of them seen just once. The data are from a study of blood T cells in healthy people across ages. Germline assignment: CDR1 SGHKS and CDR2 YYEKEE (reference sequence). The CDR3 is 15 residues long. V shed 4 bases and J 10 bases; nucleotides not matched to a gene: 15. Study outcomes and limitations: Naive T cell percentage strongly correlated with TCR beta diversity.

Every sample gave at least 5 micrograms of total RNA when it was extracted. The specimen sequenced was blood. The rearrangement uses TRBV5-5 and TRBJ1-1; 8 bases map to TRBD1. This clonotype originated in a man younger than 35 in good health. The CDR3 sequence is CASSTPGTGVHGAFF. The CDR3 bases are TGTGCCAGCAGCACTCCCGGGACAGGCGTGCATGGAGCTTTCTTT.